What follows describes a single T cell receptor beta chain. Its target is unknown. This entry belongs to a study of T cell responses to AZD1222 COVID-19 vaccine. Overall study results and limits: Every sample of the repertoires postdated the peak T cell response. Receipt of two AZD1222 doses was followed by a rise in Spike-specific TCR breadth and depth. Clonal diversity was possibly underestimated; the donors were predominantly white British and more often female.

Profiling relied on immunoSEQ multiplex PCR, and the TCRdb table lists in-frame clones only, not all of them. In the table there are about 140,000 clones, roughly nine tenths of which are singletons. CDR3 length equals 11 residues. V dropped 4 bases and J dropped 6 bases, with 7 bases sitting between them. The sample here was peripheral blood, taken 28 days after the second dose of the MenACWY control vaccine. The chain is built from TRBV12-3 or TRBV12-4 and TRBJ2-7; D not certain. The clonotype originates from an adult who received the MenACWY meningococcal vaccine as a control. The CDR3 nucleotides read TGTGCCAGCAGTTCCGGGTTCGAGCAGTACTTC. Its protein is CASSSGFEQYF.